Listed below are T cell receptor beta chains from one sample, sequenced in a study of OX40 agonist ivuxolimab in advanced cancers. Libraries were prepared by immunoSEQ multiplex PCR; TCRdb keeps only in-frame clonotypes and omits some of them. The sample has 90,000 to 100,000 clones; around 85% are singletons. Specimen: CD4+ or CD8+ T cells sorted from blood, collected in a trial of the OX40 agonist ivuxolimab. All receptors derive from an adult with an advanced solid tumor such as melanoma, head and neck, liver or kidney cancer. The CDR3 runs from the conserved cysteine through the conserved F or W. Each record gives: J gene, V gene, CDR3 protein.

>TRBJ2-7|TRBV28
CASSRPRGRGDEQYF
>TRBJ1-1|TRBV19
CASMTAVNTEAFF
>TRBJ2-2|TRBV10-3
CASAGVAGIGNTGELFF
>TRBJ2-1|TRBV18
CASSWGPGDPPEGRERSYNEQFF
>TRBJ2-3|TRBV6-6
CASSPSNGQQTQYF
>TRBJ2-5|TRBV7-2
CASSLSTTPETQYF
>TRBJ1-4|TRBV5-1
CASSIGQGANEKLFF
>TRBJ2-7|TRBV28
CASARDGLYEQYF
>TRBJ1-5|TRBV19
CASTLGAQPQHF
>TRBJ1-6|TRBV5-1
CASSPDEGQGNSPLHF
>TRBJ1-3|TRBV6-1
CASSEGRPFSGNTIYF
>TRBJ1-2|TRBV2
CASSADRANYGYTF
>TRBJ1-1|TRBV5-5
CASSYTGVGAFF
>TRBJ1-1|TRBV5-1
CASSLGQGMNTEAFF
>TRBJ1-1|TRBV6-6
CASSYQGEAFF
>TRBJ1-1|TRBV18
CASSPPGGAWTEAFF
>TRBJ2-1|TRBV6-6
CASSPGGSYNEQFF
>TRBJ2-6|TRBV30
CACPPSGGQSGANVLTF
>TRBJ2-7|TRBV6-6
CASSRDIGYEQYF
>TRBJ1-6|TRBV5-1
CASSSSGQGYNSPLHF
>TRBJ1-1|TRBV29-1
CSVEGWPRDRGGEKAMNTEAFF
>TRBJ2-5|TRBV11-3
CASSSYREGETQYF